This TCR beta chain stems from a study of shared clonotypes between healthy human individuals. Several immunoSEQ 96-well plates shared each subset's DNA, each plate a replicate. Measured with immunoSEQ multiplex PCR; TCRdb has only the in-frame clones, and not every one. The profile shows 2 million or so clones, about 95% of them singletons. Study results and limitations: Few donors restricted represented genetic and exposure-history diversity.

Trimming pared 4 bases from V and 3 bases from J, leaving 14 bases between. From germline, CDR1 is MGHRA and CDR2 YSYEKL. CDR3 length: 15 amino acids. This clone has only one observation. Its antigen is as yet unknown. The naive CD8 subset, CD45RO-negative cells positively selected for CCR7, excluded terminally differentiated effector memory CD45RA+ cells. The chain links TRBV4-1 to TRBJ2-3; D not resolved. The TCR originated in a man younger than 35 in good health. The specimen sequenced was naive CD8+ T cells sorted from blood. CDR3 bases: TGCGCCAGCAGCCCCTCAGAGGCAGAAACAGATACGCAGTATTTT. This codes for CASSPSEAETDTQYF.